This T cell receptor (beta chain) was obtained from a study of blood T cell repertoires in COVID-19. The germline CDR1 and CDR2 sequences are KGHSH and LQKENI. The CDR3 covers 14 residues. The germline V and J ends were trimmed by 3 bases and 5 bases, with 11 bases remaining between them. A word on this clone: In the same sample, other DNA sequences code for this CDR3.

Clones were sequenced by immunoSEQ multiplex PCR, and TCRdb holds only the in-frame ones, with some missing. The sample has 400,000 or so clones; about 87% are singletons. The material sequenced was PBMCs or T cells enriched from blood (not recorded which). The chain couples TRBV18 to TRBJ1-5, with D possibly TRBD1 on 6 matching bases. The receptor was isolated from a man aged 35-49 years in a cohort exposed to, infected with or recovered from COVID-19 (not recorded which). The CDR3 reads CASSPGQFDQPQHF. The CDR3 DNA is TGTGCCAGCTCACCGGGACAATTTGATCAGCCCCAGCATTTT.